This TCR beta chain was captured in a study of T cell responses to AZD1222 COVID-19 vaccine. Study results and caveats: Spike-wide vaccine-associated CD4 TCRs dominated at 160-218 and 743-854. There were repertoire samples only from the period after the peak T cell response. Spike-specific TCR breadth and depth rose after two AZD1222 doses. Possibly, clonal diversity was underestimated; donors were largely white British and included more females.

The repertoire was sequenced with immunoSEQ multiplex PCR; TCRdb's copy has only in-frame clones and lacks some. The repertoire holds under 150,000 clones, around nine tenths seen once, with approximately 3% in the top ten. Germline trimming cut 0 bases from V and 12 bases from J; bases unmatched to any gene: 15. The germline V gene encodes CDR1 GTSNPN and CDR2 SVGIG (reference sequence). This CDR3 comprises 15 residues. A word on this clone: The antigen is not known.

The chain combines TRBV30 with TRBJ2-7; 9 bases are a match to TRBD1. The sample consisted of peripheral blood, taken on day 0 of AZD1222 vaccination. This TCR came from an adult in good health. The CDR3 reads CAWSVLAGQGGPPYF. DNA for the CDR3: TGTGCCTGGAGTGTACTCGCGGGACAGGGAGGCCCACCGTACTTC. The variable domain in full, with the rest retrieved from reference TRBV30 and TRBJ2-7, is SQTIHQWPATLVQPVGSPLSLECTVEGTSNPNLYWYRQAAGRGLQLLFYSVGIGQISSEVPQNLSASRPQDRQFILSSKKLLLSDSGFYLCAWSVLAGQGGPPYFGPGTRLTVT.